This T cell receptor (beta chain) was documented in a study of T cells after yellow fever vaccination. Via MiXCR, TCRdb re-called the 5' RACE reads, giving one row per CDR3 protein. The sample carries approximately 300,000 distinct CDR3 sequences, about 6.9% recorded once. V gave up 2 bases and J gave up 6 bases; unmatched junction bases: 6. CDR1 and CDR2 (germline): SGHTA, FQGNSA. The CDR3 loop spans 16 amino acids. Whole-study results and caveats: Most primary-vaccination clones reappeared after the booster (about 97% CD4, roughly 90% CD8). Some clonotypes, a small share, were shared between CD4 and CD8 compartments.

This clonotype was counted between two and nine times. What it binds is unknown. This clonotype was obtained from a man between 18 and 35 years old who received the YFV17D yellow fever vaccine. The sequences come from PBMCs, collected around 45 days after the first yellow fever vaccination. The genes are TRBV7-2 and TRBJ2-3; 12 bases fit TRBD2. The CDR3 DNA follows: TGTGCCAGCAGCTTATCGACTAGCGGGGGACGGGATACGCAGTATTTT. This encodes CASSLSTSGGRDTQYF.